This T cell receptor beta chain was captured in a study of T cell responses to AZD1222 COVID-19 vaccine. General study points: The breadth and depth of Spike-specific TCRs increased once two AZD1222 doses had been given. The study identified only 6 or 7 AZD1222 recipients as seropositive at baseline.

Details on this clone: Antigen specificity is unknown.

Only in-frame clones appear in the TCRdb table, and some are missing; sequencing was by immunoSEQ multiplex PCR. The sample has over 85,000 clones; 65% to 85% are singletons. The CDR3 totals 14 residues. The germline V gene encodes CDR1 KGHSH and CDR2 LQKENI. V dropped 4 bases and J dropped 3 bases, with 12 bases sitting between them. The chain combines TRBV18 with TRBJ1-1; D gene ambiguous. The source material was peripheral blood, sampled on day 0 of AZD1222 vaccination. This clonotype originated in an adult in good health. The CDR3 here is CASSQLIEYTEAFF. In nucleotides, the CDR3 is TGTGCCAGCTCACAGTTAATAGAATACACTGAAGCTTTCTTT. Filled out from reference TRBV18 and TRBJ1-1, the complete variable domain reads NAGVMQNPRHLVRRRGQEARLRCSPMKGHSHVYWYRQLPEEGLKFMVYLQKENIIDESGMPKERFSAEFPKEGPSILRIQQVVRGDSAAYFCASSQLIEYTEAFFGQGTRLTVV.